The source of this T cell receptor beta chain is a study of blood T cell repertoires in COVID-19. Study summary: Sites in the United States, Italy and Spain provided acute and convalescent COVID-19 samples. Nucleic acid was either cDNA or gDNA, and it came from T cells, B-cell-depleted T cells, or PBMCs.

The cohort comprised adults aged 18 to 89 years residing in about two dozen US areas. Participants' reported clinical history set cohort assignment. The CDR3 is made up of 16 amino acids. Germline values: CDR1 SGHNT, CDR2 YYREEE (reference sequence). Trimming at V came to 7 bases and at J to 1 base, leaving 11 bases not matched to a gene. The assay was immunoSEQ multiplex PCR, and TCRdb's table has in-frame clones only and misses some. The sample gives 200,000 to 250,000 clones, 88% of which show up once; just over 2.5% is in the top ten. The V gene is TRBV5-4, the J gene TRBJ2-1; TRBD2 aligns across 7 bases. Sequencing was carried out using PBMCs or T cells enriched from blood (not recorded which). The sequence was obtained from a woman aged 25-40 years who had recovered from COVID-19. CDR3 region: CASSHRGGSSYNEQFF. The CDR3 coding sequence is TGTGCCAGCTCTCATCGCGGGGGTTCATCCTACAATGAGCAGTTCTTC.